The present T cell receptor (beta chain) was sequenced within a study of CD4 T cells in relation to SARS-CoV-2 and coronaviruses. In the study overall: Convalescent patients had median age roughly 37 years, range 21 to 72.

Sorted naive or memory CD4+ cells met CEF peptides for around ten days. Naive and memory CD4+ T cells were cultured with CEF, then survey-sequenced. Repertoires were generated with immunoSEQ multiplex PCR, while TCRdb's copy carries only in-frame clones and drops some. Of fewer than 45,000 clones in the sample, 75% to 90% were seen once. Trimming cost V 5 bases and J 0 bases, with 12 bases left between them. The CDR3 totals 14 residues. Per germline, CDR1 SGHRS and CDR2 YFSETQ. Regarding this clone: Antigen unknown.

The sequenced sample was naive CD4+ T cells from PBMCs, cultured in vitro. Subset noted: naive CD4+ T cells isolated by negative enrichment. The chain combines TRBV5-1 with TRBJ2-7; the D is unclear. The sequence was collected from an adult with COVID-19. Here the CDR3 reads CASSYGRDSYEQYF. The CDR3 DNA follows: TGCGCCAGCAGTTATGGACGCGACTCCTACGAGCAGTACTTC.